This is a list of T cell receptor beta chains from one sample in a study of T cell responses to AZD1222 COVID-19 vaccine. Generated by immunoSEQ multiplex PCR, the TCRdb table keeps only in-frame clones and is missing some. The sample includes 100,000 to 150,000 clones, 70% to 90% of them seen just once. This sample comprised peripheral blood, obtained on day 0 of AZD1222 vaccination. The source of these receptors is an adult in good health. The CDR3 runs from the conserved cysteine through the conserved F or W. A D gene is named only where the DNA matches it firmly. A clone size is listed for some rows: how often the clone was seen (once, few, many), or a class if it is expanded.

D,size,J,V,length,DNA,CDR3
TRBD2,-,TRBJ2-1,TRBV19,15,TGTGCCAGTAGTATAGAGGCGGGGGGGTTTAATGAGCAGTTCTTC,CASSIEAGGFNEQFF
-,-,TRBJ1-1,TRBV24-1,13,TGTGCCACCAGTGATTCGGGGTTAGTAGGGGTTTTCTTT,CATSDSGLVGVFF
-,-,TRBJ2-5,TRBV7-9,14,TGTGCCAGCAACTCCGGGGGGCGGAAAGAGACCCAGTACTTC,CASNSGGRKETQYF
-,few,TRBJ1-5,TRBV27,15,TGTGCCAGCAGTTTAGGGGGGGGTAGCAATCAGCCCCAGCATTTT,CASSLGGGSNQPQHF
TRBD2,-,TRBJ2-1,TRBV7-9,13,TGTGCCGGCCTGAGGGGAGGGAACAATGAGCAGTTCTTC,CAGLRGGNNEQFF
-,-,TRBJ1-6,TRBV7-9,13,TGTGCCAGCAGCCCAGACGGTAATTCACCCCTCCACTTT,CASSPDGNSPLHF
TRBD1,-,TRBJ1-2,TRBV3-1/TRBV3-2,16,TGTGCCAGCAGCCAAGATCTACAGGGGTTTGGGTATGGCTACACCTTC,CASSQDLQGFGYGYTF
TRBD1,-,TRBJ2-7,TRBV6-5,14,TGTGCCAGCAGCGGGACAGGGACCCCCTACGAGCAGTACTTC,CASSGTGTPYEQYF
-,-,TRBJ2-5,TRBV5-5,16,TGTGCCAGCAGCTTATATGGTGGGGGGCCATTGGAGACCCAGTACTTC,CASSLYGGGPLETQYF
-,-,TRBJ1-5,TRBV2,15,TGTGCCAGCAGTGAAGCGCGCATCGATAATCAGCCCCAGCATTTT,CASSEARIDNQPQHF
TRBD1,-,TRBJ1-1,TRBV19,13,TGTGCCAGCACTGACAGGGCCCGGCATGAAGCTTTCTTT,CASTDRARHEAFF
-,once,TRBJ1-5,TRBV6-2/TRBV6-3,13,TGTGCCAGCAGTTACACGGGGGGTCAGCCCCAGCATTTT,CASSYTGGQPQHF
-,-,TRBJ1-1,TRBV6-2/TRBV6-3,15,TGTGCCAGCAGTTACTCCGACACCCTGAACACTGAAGCTTTCTTT,CASSYSDTLNTEAFF
-,-,TRBJ1-2,TRBV4-3,14,TGCGCCAGCAGCCCCGGGGGAGTTGGCTATGGCTACACCTTC,CASSPGGVGYGYTF
-,-,TRBJ1-6,TRBV19,14,TGTGCCGTCAAAGGGGCATCTCTCAATTCACCCCTCCACTTT,CAVKGASLNSPLHF
-,few,TRBJ1-6,TRBV7-2,15,TGTGCCAGCAGCTTAGTAAAGGCGGTTGCCTCACCCCTCCACTTT,CASSLVKAVASPLHF
TRBD1,-,TRBJ1-4,TRBV6-4,15,TGTGCCAGCAGGGAAACCGGGACAGCTAATGAAAAACTGTTTTTT,CASRETGTANEKLFF
TRBD1,-,TRBJ2-7,TRBV5-6,16,TGTGCCAGCAGCTTGGGGGGACAGGGGACGGGGAACGAGCAGTACTTC,CASSLGGQGTGNEQYF
-,few,TRBJ1-1,TRBV4-3,11,TGCGCCAGCAGCCAAGAAGGTGAAGCTTTCTTT,CASSQEGEAFF
-,-,TRBJ1-6,TRBV14,15,TGTGCCAGCAGCCAAGACGGGCAGCCTTATTCACCCCTCCACTTT,CASSQDGQPYSPLHF
TRBD1,once,TRBJ2-7,TRBV6-5,14,TGTGCCAGCAGTATCGGACAGGGGCCTGGGGAGCAGTACTTC,CASSIGQGPGEQYF
-,-,TRBJ2-3,TRBV3-1/TRBV3-2,12,TGTGCCAGCAGCCAGGTAGGAGATACGCAGTATTTT,CASSQVGDTQYF
-,-,TRBJ2-3,TRBV6-5,16,TGTGCCAGCAGTTATAAAGGTGGGGGTAGCACACTGGGGCAGTATTTT,CASSYKGGGSTLGQYF
-,-,TRBJ1-5,TRBV5-8,14,TGTGCCAGCAGCTTCGCGGGAGGGGGTCAGCCCCAGCATTTT,CASSFAGGGQPQHF
-,-,TRBJ2-7,TRBV5-1,15,TGCGCCAGCAGCCCTCAGACAGCCTTGTTCTACGAGCAGTACTTC,CASSPQTALFYEQYF
-,once,TRBJ1-1,TRBV19,13,TGTGCCAGTAGTAAGACAGGGAACACTGAAGCTTTCTTT,CASSKTGNTEAFF
TRBD2,-,TRBJ2-1,TRBV12-5,13,TGTGCTAGTGGGACAATGGGGAGGGGAGAGCAGTTCTTC,CASGTMGRGEQFF
TRBD2,-,TRBJ2-4,TRBV6-1,19,TGTGCCAGCAGTGAAGCGGGCGGGGGGGCCGAGCGGTCCAAAAACATTCAGTACTTC,CASSEAGGGAERSKNIQYF
TRBD1,few,TRBJ1-1,TRBV7-2,14,TGTGCCAGCAGCTCCCCCGGGACAGGGATAGAAGCTTTCTTT,CASSSPGTGIEAFF
TRBD1,-,TRBJ1-5,TRBV19,13,TGTGCCAGTGAGGACAGGGCGGGCCAGCCCCAGCATTTT,CASEDRAGQPQHF